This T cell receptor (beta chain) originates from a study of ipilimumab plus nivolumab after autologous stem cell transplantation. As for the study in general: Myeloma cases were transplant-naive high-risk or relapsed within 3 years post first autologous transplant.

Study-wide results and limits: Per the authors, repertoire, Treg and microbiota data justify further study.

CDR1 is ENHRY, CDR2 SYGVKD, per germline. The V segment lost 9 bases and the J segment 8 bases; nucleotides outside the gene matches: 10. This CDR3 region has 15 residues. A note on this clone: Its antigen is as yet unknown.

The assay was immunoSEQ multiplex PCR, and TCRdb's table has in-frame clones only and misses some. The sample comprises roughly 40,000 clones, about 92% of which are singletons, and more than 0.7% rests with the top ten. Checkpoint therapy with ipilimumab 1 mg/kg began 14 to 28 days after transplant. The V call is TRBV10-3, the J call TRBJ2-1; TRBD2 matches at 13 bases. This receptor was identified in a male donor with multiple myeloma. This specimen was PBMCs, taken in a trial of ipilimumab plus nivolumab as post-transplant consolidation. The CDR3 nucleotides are TGTGCCATAGGACTAGCGGGGGCTATATCCGATGAGCAGTTCTTC. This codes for CAIGLAGAISDEQFF.